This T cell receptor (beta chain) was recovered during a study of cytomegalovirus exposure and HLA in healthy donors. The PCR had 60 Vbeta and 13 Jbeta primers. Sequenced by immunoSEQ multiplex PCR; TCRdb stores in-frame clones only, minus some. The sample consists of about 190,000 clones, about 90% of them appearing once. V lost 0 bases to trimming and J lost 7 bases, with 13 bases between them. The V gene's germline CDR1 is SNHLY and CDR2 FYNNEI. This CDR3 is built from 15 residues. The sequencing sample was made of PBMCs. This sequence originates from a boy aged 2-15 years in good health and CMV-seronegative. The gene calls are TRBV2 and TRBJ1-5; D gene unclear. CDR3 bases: TGTGCCAGCAGTGAAGCGATATTGGCAGGACAGCCCCAGCATTTT. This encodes CASSEAILAGQPQHF.